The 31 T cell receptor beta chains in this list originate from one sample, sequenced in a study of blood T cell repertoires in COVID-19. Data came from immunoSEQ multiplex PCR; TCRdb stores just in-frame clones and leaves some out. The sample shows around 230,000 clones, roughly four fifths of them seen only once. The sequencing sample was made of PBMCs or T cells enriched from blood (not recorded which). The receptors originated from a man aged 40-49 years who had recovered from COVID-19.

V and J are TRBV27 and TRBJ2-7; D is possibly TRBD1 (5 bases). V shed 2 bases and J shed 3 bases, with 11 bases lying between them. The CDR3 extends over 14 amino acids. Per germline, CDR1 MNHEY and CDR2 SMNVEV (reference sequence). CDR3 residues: CASSLGQGGYEQYF. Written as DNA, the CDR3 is TGTGCCAGCAGTTTAGGCCAGGGTGGCTACGAGCAGTACTTC.

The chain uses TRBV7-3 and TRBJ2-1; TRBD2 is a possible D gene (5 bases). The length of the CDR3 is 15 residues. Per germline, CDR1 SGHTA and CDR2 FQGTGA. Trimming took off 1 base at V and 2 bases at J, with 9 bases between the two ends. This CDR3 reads CASSLNSGTYNEQFF. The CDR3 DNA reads TGTGCCAGCAGCTTAAACTCGGGGACCTACAATGAGCAGTTCTTC.

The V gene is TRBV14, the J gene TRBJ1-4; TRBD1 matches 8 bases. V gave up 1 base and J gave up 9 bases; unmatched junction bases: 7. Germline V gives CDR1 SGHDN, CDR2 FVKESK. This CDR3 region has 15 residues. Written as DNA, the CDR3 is TGTGCCAGCAGCCAAGGCGGGACAGGCTCCAAAAAACTGTTTTTT. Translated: CASSQGGTGSKKLFF.

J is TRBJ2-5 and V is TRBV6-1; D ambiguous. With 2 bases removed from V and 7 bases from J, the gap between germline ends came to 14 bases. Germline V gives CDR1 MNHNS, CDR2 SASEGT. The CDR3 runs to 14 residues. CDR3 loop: CASSEPRGVRTQYF. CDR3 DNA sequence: TGTGCCAGCAGTGAACCGAGAGGCGTACGGACCCAGTACTTC.

The CDR3 DNA reads TGTGCCAGCAGCTACCGGGTCTCTGGAAACACCATATATTTT. It is translated as CASSYRVSGNTIYF. This chain connects TRBV5-8 to TRBJ1-3; no reliable D call. Per germline, CDR1 SGHTS and CDR2 YDEGEE. This CDR3 is 14 amino acids long. V dropped 3 bases and J dropped 0 bases, with 7 bases sitting between them.

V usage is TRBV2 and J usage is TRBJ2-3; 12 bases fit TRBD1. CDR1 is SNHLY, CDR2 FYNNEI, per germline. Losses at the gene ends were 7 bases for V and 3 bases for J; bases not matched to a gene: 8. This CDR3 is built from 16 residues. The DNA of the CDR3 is TGTGCCAGCACGGGACAGGGGGCGGTTTGGACAGATACGCAGTATTTT. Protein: CASTGQGAVWTDTQYF.

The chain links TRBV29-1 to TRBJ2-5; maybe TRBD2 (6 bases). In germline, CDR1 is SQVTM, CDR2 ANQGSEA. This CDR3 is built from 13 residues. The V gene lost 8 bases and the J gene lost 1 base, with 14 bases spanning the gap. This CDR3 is CSSRRGGQETQYF. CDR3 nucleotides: TGCAGCTCCAGGAGGGGAGGCCAAGAGACCCAGTACTTC.

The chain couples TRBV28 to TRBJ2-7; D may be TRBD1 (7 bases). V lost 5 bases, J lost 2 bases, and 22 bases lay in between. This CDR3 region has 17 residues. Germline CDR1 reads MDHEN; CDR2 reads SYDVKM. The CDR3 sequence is CASSPGGQGYPPYEQYF. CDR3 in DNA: TGTGCCAGCAGTCCAGGGGGGCAGGGTTACCCTCCCTACGAGCAGTACTTC.

The CDR3 loop reads CASSLAGPYSYNEQFF. For the CDR3, the DNA is TGTGCCAGCAGCTTAGCGGGGCCCTATTCCTACAATGAGCAGTTCTTC. The chain recombines TRBV7-8 with TRBJ2-1; TRBD1 is a possible D gene (5 bases). Germline CDR1 SGHVS, CDR2 FQNEAQ. V gave up 0 bases and J gave up 1 base, with 10 bases separating them. The CDR3 has 16 residues.

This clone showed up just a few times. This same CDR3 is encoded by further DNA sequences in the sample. This chain's CDR3 is CSVVRDTEAFF. In DNA form, the CDR3 reads TGCAGCGTTGTGAGGGACACTGAAGCTTTCTTT. This sequence joins TRBV29-1 and TRBJ1-1; D call uncertain. Per germline, CDR1 SQVTM and CDR2 ANQGSEA. The CDR3 extends over 11 amino acids. With 4 bases removed from V and 3 bases from J, the gap between germline ends came to 6 bases. The complete variable domain, with remaining parts taken from reference TRBV29-1 and TRBJ1-1, reads SAVISQKPSRDICQRGTSLTIQCQVDSQVTMMFWYRQQPGQSLTLIATANQGSEATYESGFVIDKFPISRPNLTFSTLTVSNMSPEDSSIYLCSVVRDTEAFFGQGTRLTVV.

CDR3 in amino acids: CASSPTAGTSGRLSRYEQYF. CDR3 DNA sequence: TGTGCCAGTAGTCCCACGGCCGGGACTAGCGGGAGATTAAGTCGGTACGAGCAGTACTTC. V usage is TRBV19 and J usage is TRBJ2-7, with TRBD2 matching 14 bases. The junction had 19 bases not matched to a gene; V was cut back by 5 bases and J by 4 bases. The CDR3 is made up of 20 amino acids. Germline V CDR1 and CDR2: LNHDA, SQIVND (reference sequence).

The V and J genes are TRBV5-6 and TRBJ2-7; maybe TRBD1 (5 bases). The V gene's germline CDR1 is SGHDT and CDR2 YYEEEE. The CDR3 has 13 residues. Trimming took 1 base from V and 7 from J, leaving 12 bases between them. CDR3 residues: CASSLKGPGEQYF. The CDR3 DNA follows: TGTGCCAGCAGCTTGAAGGGGCCCGGGGAGCAGTACTTC.

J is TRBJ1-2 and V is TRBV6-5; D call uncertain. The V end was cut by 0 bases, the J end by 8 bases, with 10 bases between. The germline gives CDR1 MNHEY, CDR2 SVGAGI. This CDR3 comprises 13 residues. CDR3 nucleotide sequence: TGTGCCAGCAGTTACTCTGGGGAGGCGGGCTACACCTTC. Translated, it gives CASSYSGEAGYTF.

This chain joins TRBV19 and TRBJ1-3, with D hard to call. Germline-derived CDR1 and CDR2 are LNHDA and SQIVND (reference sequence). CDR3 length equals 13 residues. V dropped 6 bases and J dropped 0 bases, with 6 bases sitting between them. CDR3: CASSHGSGNTIYF. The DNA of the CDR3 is TGTGCCAGTAGCCACGGCTCTGGAAACACCATATATTTT.

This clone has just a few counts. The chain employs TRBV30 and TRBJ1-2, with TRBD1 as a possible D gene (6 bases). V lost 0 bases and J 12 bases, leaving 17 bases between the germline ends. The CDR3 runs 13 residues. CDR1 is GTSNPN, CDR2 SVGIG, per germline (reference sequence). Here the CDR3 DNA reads TGTGCCTGGAGTGTAAAGGGGGTCTGGTTGAACACCTTC. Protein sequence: CAWSVKGVWLNTF. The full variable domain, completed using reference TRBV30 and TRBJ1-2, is SQTIHQWPATLVQPVGSPLSLECTVEGTSNPNLYWYRQAAGRGLQLLFYSVGIGQISSEVPQNLSASRPQDRQFILSSKKLLLSDSGFYLCAWSVKGVWLNTFGSGTRLTVV.

CDR3 region: CSVVGQGNYEQYF. CDR3 DNA sequence: TGCAGCGTCGTGGGTCAGGGAAACTACGAGCAGTACTTC. This rearrangement joins TRBV29-1 to TRBJ2-7; a possible D gene is TRBD1 (5 bases). V lost 6 bases and J 3 bases, leaving 15 bases between the germline ends. CDR3 length: 13 amino acids. Germline CDR1 reads SQVTM; CDR2 reads ANQGSEA.

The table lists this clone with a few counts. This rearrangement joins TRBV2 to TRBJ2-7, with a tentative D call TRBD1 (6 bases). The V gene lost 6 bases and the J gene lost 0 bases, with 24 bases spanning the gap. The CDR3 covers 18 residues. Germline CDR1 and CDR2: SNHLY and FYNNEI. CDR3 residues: CASSQKGVSYLYSYEQYF. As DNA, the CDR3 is TGTGCCAGCAGCCAAAAGGGGGTTTCGTATCTTTACTCCTACGAGCAGTACTTC.

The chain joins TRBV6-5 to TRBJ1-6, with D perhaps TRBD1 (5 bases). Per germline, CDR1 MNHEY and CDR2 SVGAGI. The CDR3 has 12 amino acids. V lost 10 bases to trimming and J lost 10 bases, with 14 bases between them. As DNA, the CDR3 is TGTGCCACTCAACAGGCCTCATCACCCCTCCACTTT. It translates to CATQQASSPLHF.

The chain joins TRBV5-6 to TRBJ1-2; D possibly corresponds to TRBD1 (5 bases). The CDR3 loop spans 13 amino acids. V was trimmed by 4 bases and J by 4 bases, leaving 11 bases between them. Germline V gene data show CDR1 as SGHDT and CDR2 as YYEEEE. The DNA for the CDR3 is TGTGCCAGCAGCCCTGGGGCGTCCTATGGCTACACCTTC. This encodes CASSPGASYGYTF.

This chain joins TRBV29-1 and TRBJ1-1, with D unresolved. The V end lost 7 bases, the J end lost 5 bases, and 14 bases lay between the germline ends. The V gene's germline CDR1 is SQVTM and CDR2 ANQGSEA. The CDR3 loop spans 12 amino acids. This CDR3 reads CSACPVGTEAFF. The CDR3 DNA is TGCAGCGCTTGCCCGGTTGGTACTGAAGCTTTCTTT. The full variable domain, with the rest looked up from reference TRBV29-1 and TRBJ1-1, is SAVISQKPSRDICQRGTSLTIQCQVDSQVTMMFWYRQQPGQSLTLIATANQGSEATYESGFVIDKFPISRPNLTFSTLTVSNMSPEDSSIYLCSACPVGTEAFFGQGTRLTVV.

The CDR3 protein is CASSLGQGAFEQYF. The CDR3 nucleotides read TGTGCCAGCAGCTTGGGTCAGGGGGCTTTCGAGCAGTACTTC. V is TRBV5-6 and J is TRBJ2-7; 8 positions match TRBD1. The CDR3 has 14 residues. CDR1 is SGHDT and CDR2 is YYEEEE in the germline V gene. V was clipped by 0 bases and J by 6 bases; unmatched bases: 5.

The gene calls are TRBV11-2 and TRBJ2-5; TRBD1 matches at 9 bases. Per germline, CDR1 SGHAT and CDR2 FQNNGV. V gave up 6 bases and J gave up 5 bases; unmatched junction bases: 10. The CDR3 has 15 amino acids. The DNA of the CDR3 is TGTGCCAGCAGTCAGGGACAGGGAGTCTCGGAGACCCAGTACTTC. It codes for CASSQGQGVSETQYF.

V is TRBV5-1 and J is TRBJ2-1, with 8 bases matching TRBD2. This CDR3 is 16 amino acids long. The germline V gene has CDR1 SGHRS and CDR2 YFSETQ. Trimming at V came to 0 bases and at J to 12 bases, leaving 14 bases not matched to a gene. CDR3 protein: CASSLATSGPVGRQFF. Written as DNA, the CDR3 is TGCGCCAGCAGCTTGGCTACTAGCGGACCGGTAGGTAGGCAGTTCTTC.

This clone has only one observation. DNA for the CDR3: TGTGCCACCTCAGCAAGGGGATTTTTAGGCACTGAAGCTTTCTTT. Residues: CATSARGFLGTEAFF. This chain links TRBV2 with TRBJ1-1; D might be TRBD1 (5 bases). CDR1 and CDR2 from the germline V gene are SNHLY and FYNNEI. The ends were cut back, 10 bases at V and 4 bases at J, with 22 bases in the middle. The CDR3 spans 15 residues.

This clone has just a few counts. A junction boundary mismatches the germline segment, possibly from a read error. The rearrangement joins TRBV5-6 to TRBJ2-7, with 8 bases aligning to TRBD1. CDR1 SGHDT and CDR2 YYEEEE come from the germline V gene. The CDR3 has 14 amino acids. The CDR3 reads CASSLSGGSSEQYF. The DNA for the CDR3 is TGTGCCAGCAGCCTGTCAGGGGGCTCCTCCGAGCAGTACTTC.

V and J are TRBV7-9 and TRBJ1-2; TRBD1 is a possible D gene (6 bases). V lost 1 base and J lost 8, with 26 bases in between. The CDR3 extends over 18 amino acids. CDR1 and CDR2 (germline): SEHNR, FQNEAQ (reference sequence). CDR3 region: CASSLEQGAGRIMEGYTF. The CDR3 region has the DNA TGTGCCAGCAGCTTAGAACAGGGCGCGGGTCGTATCATGGAGGGCTACACCTTC.

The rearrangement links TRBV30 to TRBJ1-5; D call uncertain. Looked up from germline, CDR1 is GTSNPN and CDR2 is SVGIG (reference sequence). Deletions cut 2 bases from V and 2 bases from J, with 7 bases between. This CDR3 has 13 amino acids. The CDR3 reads CAWSTQGNQPQHF. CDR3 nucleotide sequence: TGTGCCTGGAGTACGCAGGGCAATCAGCCCCAGCATTTT.

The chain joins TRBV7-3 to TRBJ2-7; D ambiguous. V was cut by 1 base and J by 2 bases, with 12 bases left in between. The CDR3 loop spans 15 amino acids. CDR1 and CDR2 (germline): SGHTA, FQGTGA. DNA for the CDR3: TGTGCCAGCAGCTTAATTCAGGCACCCACCTACGAGCAGTACTTC. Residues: CASSLIQAPTYEQYF.

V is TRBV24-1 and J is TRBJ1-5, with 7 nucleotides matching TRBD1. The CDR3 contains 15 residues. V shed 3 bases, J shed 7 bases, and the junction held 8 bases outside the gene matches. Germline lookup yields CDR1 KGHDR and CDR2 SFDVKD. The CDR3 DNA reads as TGTGCCACCAGTGATCGTCGACAGGGCGGACAGCCCCAGCATTTT. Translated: CATSDRRQGGQPQHF.

The chain's CDR3 is CASSLGTGLGKYF. CDR3 DNA sequence: TGTGCCAGCAGTTTAGGTACAGGACTAGGCAAGTATTTT. The chain joins TRBV12-3 or TRBV12-4 to TRBJ2-3; the match to TRBD2 covers 7 bases. Losses at the gene ends were 1 base for V and 13 bases for J; bases not matched to a gene: 8. The CDR3 runs 13 residues.

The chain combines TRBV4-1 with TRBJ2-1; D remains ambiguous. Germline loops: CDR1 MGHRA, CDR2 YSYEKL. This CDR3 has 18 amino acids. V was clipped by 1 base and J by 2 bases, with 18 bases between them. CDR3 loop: CASSQGLLVRTPYNEQFF. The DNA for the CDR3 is TGCGCCAGCAGCCAAGGTTTGCTTGTACGAACACCCTACAATGAGCAGTTCTTC.